These 9 T cell receptor beta chains share one sample of origin, sequenced in a study of blood T cells in healthy people across ages. The authors ran a second PCR of about 6 to 11 cycles using a sample-barcoded 5' primer and a J-beta primer mix. MiXCR, run by TCRdb on the 5' RACE reads, gives a single entry per CDR3 protein. Of about 2 million distinct CDR3 sequences in the sample, just under 50% were seen once. Sequencing was carried out using blood. The receptors stem from a woman aged 40 to 55 in good health.

V usage is TRBV27 and J usage is TRBJ1-6; possible D gene TRBD1, 5 bases. This CDR3 spans 14 amino acids. Germline assignment: CDR1 MNHEY and CDR2 SMNVEV (reference sequence). V was cut by 2 bases and J by 9 bases, with 11 bases left in between. CDR3 bases: TGTGCCAGCAGTTTAACGCAGGGACCTTCACCCCTCCACTTT. It yields the protein CASSLTQGPSPLHF.

Concerning this clonotype: One end of the junction varies from germline; a read error may be responsible. The V and J genes are TRBV12-3 or TRBV12-4 and TRBJ2-3; D remains ambiguous. The CDR3 is made up of 15 amino acids. The chain's CDR3 is CASSFGRVDADAQYF. Here the CDR3 DNA reads TGTGCCAGCAGTTTTGGACGAGTGGACGCAGATGCGCAGTATTTT.

The rearrangement links TRBV29-1 to TRBJ2-5, with 9 bases that match TRBD1. Germline V gene sequence: CDR1 SQVTM, CDR2 ANQGSEA. V was pared by 7 bases and J by 4 bases, with 4 bases of the junction left unmatched. The CDR3 consists of 12 residues. Written as DNA, the CDR3 is TGCAGCGGCAGACAGGGGGGAGAGACCCAGTACTTC. Translated, it gives CSGRQGGETQYF.

The J gene is TRBJ1-4, the V gene TRBV4-2; 7 bases fit TRBD1. The CDR3 consists of 16 residues. Germline V lookup: CDR1 LGHNA, CDR2 YNFKEQ. Trimming removed 0 bases from V and 7 bases from J; junction bases left unmatched: 8. The CDR3 DNA sequence: TGTGCCAGCAGCCAAGATCGGACTGCAGGGGGTGAAAAACTGTTTTTT. It is translated as CASSQDRTAGGEKLFF.

The chain employs TRBV20-1 and TRBJ1-1; 9 nucleotides agree with TRBD1. The CDR3 is 15 amino acids. V lost 2 bases, J lost 0 bases, and 4 bases stayed unmatched. The germline V gene encodes CDR1 DFQATT and CDR2 SNEGSKA (reference sequence). CDR3 in amino acids: CSARIYRGLNTEAFF. The DNA for the CDR3 is TGCAGTGCTAGAATCTACAGGGGGCTGAACACTGAAGCTTTCTTT.

The table lists this clonotype with a few counts. This chain links TRBV7-6 with TRBJ2-7, with TRBD2 as a possible D gene (7 bases). The CDR3 has 15 amino acids. Trimming shortened V by 5 bases and J by 3 bases, and 17 bases separated the two germline ends. Per the germline V gene, CDR1 is SGHVS and CDR2 is FNYEAQ. CDR3 DNA: TGTGCCAGCAGCCCCGGGGGAGGGGGTTTCTACGAGCAGTACTTC. Translation gives CASSPGGGGFYEQYF. Variable domain in full (rest from reference TRBV7-6 and TRBJ2-7): GAGVSQSPRYKVTKRGQDVALRCDPISGHVSLYWYRQALGQGPEFLTYFNYEAQQDKSGLPNDRFSAERPEGSISTLTIQRTEQRDSAMYRCASSPGGGGFYEQYFGPGTRLTVT.

The V gene is TRBV2, the J gene TRBJ2-1, with TRBD1 matching 8 bases. The germline gives CDR1 SNHLY, CDR2 FYNNEI. This CDR3 has 16 amino acids. V lost 1 base, J lost 6 bases, and 8 bases stayed unmatched. CDR3 bases: TGTGCCAGCAGTGAAGGAAGGACAGGGCGTCGCAATGAGCAGTTCTTC. Protein product: CASSEGRTGRRNEQFF. Full variable domain (missing parts from reference TRBV2 and TRBJ2-1): EPEVTQTPSHQVTQMGQEVILRCVPISNHLYFYWYRQILGQKVEFLVSFYNNEISEKSEIFDDQFSVERPDGSNFTLKIRSTKLEDSAMYFCASSEGRTGRRNEQFFGPGTRLTVL.

The J gene is TRBJ2-3, the V gene TRBV6-5; 9 nucleotides align to TRBD2. The junction had 6 bases not matched to a gene; V was cut back by 2 bases and J by 3 bases. The CDR3 consists of 16 residues. Germline CDR1 and CDR2: MNHEY and SVGAGI. CDR3 in amino acids: CASSYAGGERTDTQYF. CDR3 nucleotides: TGTGCCAGCAGTTACGCGGGGGGGGAGAGGACAGATACGCAGTATTTT.

The V and J genes are TRBV12-3 or TRBV12-4 and TRBJ1-2, with D unresolved. The V and J ends lost 6 bases and 6 bases respectively, with 23 bases between them. CDR3 length equals 16 residues. CDR3 sequence (DNA): TGTGCCAGCAGATTGCGCGGGGTCAGTGGCACCGATGGCTACACCTTC. Residues: CASRLRGVSGTDGYTF.